This TCR beta chain is drawn from a study of T cell responses to AZD1222 COVID-19 vaccine. As to this clone: Antigen unknown.

The trim removed 4 bases at V and 5 bases at J, leaving 6 bases unmatched. Germline assignment: CDR1 LNHDA and CDR2 SQIVND (reference sequence). This CDR3 has 14 amino acids. Measured with immunoSEQ multiplex PCR; TCRdb has only the in-frame clones, and not every one. The sample contains about 110,000 clones, roughly 90% of which appear only once. Whole-study results and caveats: White British ancestry dominated among donors, who included more females, and clonal diversity was possibly underestimated. Of spike-specific TCRs, nearly half reportedly target regions left unmutated in variants. In all cases, repertoires were sampled only after the peak T cell response.

The TCR originated in an adult in good health. Material: peripheral blood, obtained on day 0 of AZD1222 vaccination. This chain joins TRBV19 and TRBJ1-1, with TRBD1 identical over 8 bases. CDR3 in amino acids: CASSTRQGTTEAFF. The CDR3 nucleotides are TGTGCCAGTAGTACCCGACAGGGGACTACTGAAGCTTTCTTT.